Reported below is one TCR beta chain. Its antigen is undetermined. In germline, CDR1 is SGHRS, CDR2 YFSETQ. The CDR3 spans 15 residues. Trimming took 0 bases from V and 4 from J; bases not matched to a gene: 6. The data belong to a study of cytomegalovirus exposure and HLA in healthy donors. Study as a whole: One earlier analysis, a look at about 179 million T cells, found almost 120 million unique TCR beta sequences. Study-wide findings and caveats: Rare sequences made up most TCRs, while some public TCRs were found in many donors.

In the PCR, 60 Vbeta and 13 Jbeta primers were used. The assay was immunoSEQ multiplex PCR, and TCRdb's table has in-frame clones only and misses some. Its table lists 200,000 to 250,000 clones. The V call is TRBV5-1, the J call TRBJ1-1, with 7 bases that match TRBD1. The sample comprised PBMCs. This receptor was identified in a woman younger than 45 in good health and CMV-seropositive. CDR3 in DNA: TGCGCCAGCAGCTTGGACCCGACAGGGACCACTGAAGCTTTCTTT. Encoded protein: CASSLDPTGTTEAFF.